The 6 T cell receptor beta chains below all came from one sample that was sequenced in a study of cytomegalovirus exposure and HLA in healthy donors. Amplification used 60 Vbeta primers and 13 Jbeta primers. The method was immunoSEQ multiplex PCR; TCRdb's version includes in-frame clones alone and lacks a portion of them. This specimen shows 90,000 to 150,000 clones; the ten leading clones hold more than 3%. The specimen was PBMCs. The receptors derive from a man younger than 30 in good health and CMV-seronegative.

The CDR3 DNA reads as TGTGCCAGCACTCGACAGGGGGCTGTCTATGGCTACACCTTC. Its protein product is CASTRQGAVYGYTF. The gene calls are TRBV28 and TRBJ1-2, with 10 nucleotides matching TRBD1. The CDR3 spans 14 residues. Germline CDR1 MDHEN, CDR2 SYDVKM. Trimming took 7 bases from V and 4 from J; bases not matched to a gene: 6.

The genes are TRBV5-1 and TRBJ2-7, with no clear D. This CDR3 has 14 residues. Deletions cut 4 bases from V and 0 bases from J, with 11 bases between. The germline V gene has CDR1 SGHRS and CDR2 YFSETQ. The DNA for the CDR3 is TGCGCCAGCAGCCAAGACTCCATCTCCTACGAGCAGTACTTC. This translates into CASSQDSISYEQYF. The full variable domain, completed using reference TRBV5-1 and TRBJ2-7, is KAGVTQTPRYLIKTRGQQVTLSCSPISGHRSVSWYQQTPGQGLQFLFEYFSETQRNKGNFPGRFSGRQFSNSRSEMNVSTLELGDSALYLCASSQDSISYEQYFGPGTRLTVT.

The V and J genes are TRBV5-4 and TRBJ1-2; D remains unclear. The CDR3 is 12 residues long. The ends were cut back, 4 bases at V and 6 bases at J, with 10 bases in the middle. Germline CDR1 and CDR2: SGHNT and YYREEE (reference sequence). The CDR3 DNA is TGTGCCAGCAGCCCCGGACTGAATGGCTACACCTTC. Residues: CASSPGLNGYTF. Together with reference TRBV5-4 and TRBJ1-2, the CDR3 gives the full variable domain: ETGVTQSPTHLIKTRGQQVTLRCSSQSGHNTVSWYQQALGQGPQFIFQYYREEENGRGNFPPRFSGLQFPNYSSELNVNALELDDSALYLCASSPGLNGYTFGSGTRLTVV.

This sequence joins TRBV28 and TRBJ1-5; 10 bases match TRBD1. CDR3 length: 16 residues. The V gene's germline CDR1 is MDHEN and CDR2 SYDVKM. V lost 7 bases to trimming and J lost 4 bases; unmatched junction nucleotides: 10. In nucleotides, the CDR3 is TGTGCCAGCACCGCTAGGGGACAGGGGACGAATCAGCCCCAGCATTTT. This gives the protein CASTARGQGTNQPQHF.

V is TRBV30 and J is TRBJ2-7; D might be TRBD2 (7 bases). Germline CDR1 GTSNPN, CDR2 SVGIG (reference sequence). Trimming stripped 4 bases from V and 6 bases from J, with 13 bases between. CDR3 size: 12 residues. The CDR3 DNA reads TGTGCCTGGATGGGGGGGGCAGGCGAGCAGTACTTC. This encodes CAWMGGAGEQYF.

V gene TRBV29-1 combines with J gene TRBJ2-7; no clear D gene. Germline CDR1 reads SQVTM; CDR2 reads ANQGSEA. CDR3 length: 11 amino acids. V lost 7 bases and J 6 bases, leaving 13 bases between the germline ends. The CDR3 nucleotides are TGCAGCGCCTATAAGTACAGCGAGCAGTACTTC. Translated: CSAYKYSEQYF.